This T cell receptor (beta chain) was captured in a study of regulatory T cells in long-lasting Graves disease. The V gene lost 0 bases and the J gene lost 0 bases, with 9 bases spanning the gap. Germline loops: CDR1 GTSNPN, CDR2 SVGIG (reference sequence). This CDR3 has 16 amino acids. Assembly of TCR beta libraries relied on iRepertoire HTBI primers together with Arm-PCR of CDR3 regions. Methods used by the authors: The samples included around 65 TRBV and approximately 15 TRBJ segments. Each CDR3 protein gets one entry after TCRdb re-called the multiplex PCR reads with MiXCR. These V and J calls rely on TCRdb rather than the paper's analysis. The repertoire includes about 400,000 distinct CDR3 sequences, 15% of them detected once, and over 7% sits in the top ten. In its sample, this clonotype was seen many times. Time point noted: newly diagnosed GD, antithyroid drugs for less than 3 months. Following extraction of RNA from PBMCs, that RNA was used to make the TCR library. It was American Thyroid Association guidelines that determined Graves' disease diagnosis.

The same sample was also studied in work on T cells in Graves' hyperthyroidism and ophthalmopathy. Per that study: The TCR CDR3 was amplified in a first-round RT-PCR using the HTBI primer set.

This specimen consisted of peripheral blood mononuclear cells (PBMCs), obtained at new diagnosis, from a patient treated with antithyroid drugs. The sequence was collected from a woman in her thirties or forties with Graves disease. The chain uses TRBV30 and TRBJ2-6; D gene uncertain. CDR3 DNA: TGTGCCTGGAGTGTTCCGTTCCTCTCTGGGGCCAACGTCCTGACTTTC. It specifies CAWSVPFLSGANVLTF.